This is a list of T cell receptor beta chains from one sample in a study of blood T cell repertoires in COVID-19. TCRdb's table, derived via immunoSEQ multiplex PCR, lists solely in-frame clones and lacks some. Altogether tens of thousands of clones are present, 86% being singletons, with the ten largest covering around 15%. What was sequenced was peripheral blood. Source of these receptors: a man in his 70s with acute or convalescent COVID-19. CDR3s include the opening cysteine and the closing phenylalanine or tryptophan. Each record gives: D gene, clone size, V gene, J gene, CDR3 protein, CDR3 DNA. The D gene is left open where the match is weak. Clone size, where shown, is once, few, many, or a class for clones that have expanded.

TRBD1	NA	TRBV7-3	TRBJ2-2	CASSLLDRAGGELFF	TGTGCCAGCAGCTTACTCGACAGGGCTGGCGGGGAGCTGTTTTTT
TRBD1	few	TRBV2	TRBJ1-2	CASRNRGQGYTF	TGTGCCAGCAGAAACAGGGGGCAAGGCTACACCTTC
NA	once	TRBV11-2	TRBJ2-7	CASSRVRSSYEQYF	TGTGCCAGCAGCCGTGTAAGGAGCTCCTACGAGCAGTACTTC
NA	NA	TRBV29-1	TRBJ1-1	CSVSAGASDAEAFF	TGCAGCGTATCGGCGGGGGCTAGTGACGCTGAAGCTTTCTTT
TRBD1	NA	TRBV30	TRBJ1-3	CAWNRGHGNTIYF	TGTGCCTGGAACAGGGGACACGGAAACACCATATATTTT
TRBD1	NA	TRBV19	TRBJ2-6	CASSMRWTGGTTDSGANVLTF	TGTGCCAGTAGTATGCGTTGGACAGGGGGGACTACGGACTCTGGGGCCAACGTCCTGACTTTC
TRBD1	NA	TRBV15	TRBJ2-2	CATDRSGTGASGELFF	TGTGCCACCGACCGGTCCGGGACAGGGGCTTCCGGGGAGCTGTTTTTT
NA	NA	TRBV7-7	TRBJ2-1	CASSLAGGYNEQFF	TGTGCCAGCAGCTTAGCGGGAGGATACAATGAGCAGTTCTTC
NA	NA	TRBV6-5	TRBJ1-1	CASENSGNTEAFF	TGTGCCAGCGAAAATTCAGGGAACACTGAAGCTTTCTTT
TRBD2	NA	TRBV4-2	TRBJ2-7	CASSQEPSGRIYEQYF	TGTGCCAGCAGCCAAGAACCTAGCGGGAGGATCTACGAGCAGTACTTC
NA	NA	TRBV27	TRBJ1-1	CASRPTLGAGGTEAFF	TGTGCCAGCAGGCCCACGTTGGGGGCGGGAGGGACTGAAGCTTTCTTT
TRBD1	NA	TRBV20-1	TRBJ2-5	CSASGGETQYF	TGCAGTGCTTCAGGGGGAGAGACCCAGTACTTC
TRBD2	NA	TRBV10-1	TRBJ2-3	CASSEREESTDTQYF	TGCGCCAGCAGTGAGCGGGAGGAGAGCACAGATACGCAGTATTTT
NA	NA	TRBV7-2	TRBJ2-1	CASSPGKGGNNEQFF	TGTGCCAGCAGCCCCGGGAAGGGGGGGAACAATGAGCAGTTCTTC
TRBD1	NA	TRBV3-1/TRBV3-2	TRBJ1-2	CASSQEWTGNGYTF	TGTGCCAGCAGCCAAGAATGGACAGGGAATGGCTACACCTTC
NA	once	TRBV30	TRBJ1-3	CAWKSSTGYAGNTIYF	TGTGCCTGGAAATCTTCCACAGGTTACGCTGGAAACACCATATATTTT
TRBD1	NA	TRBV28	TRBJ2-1	CASTSRGQGTYNEQFF	TGTGCCAGCACCTCCCGGGGACAGGGCACCTACAATGAGCAGTTCTTC
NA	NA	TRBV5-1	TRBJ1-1	CASRGHQNTEAFF	TGCGCCAGCAGAGGACATCAGAACACTGAAGCTTTCTTT
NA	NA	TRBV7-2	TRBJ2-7	CASSFLSYEQYF	TGTGCCAGCAGCTTTCTCTCCTACGAGCAGTACTTC
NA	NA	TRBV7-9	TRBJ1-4	CASSLGAGEGEKLFF	TGTGCCAGCAGCTTAGGTGCGGGTGAGGGTGAAAAACTGTTTTTT
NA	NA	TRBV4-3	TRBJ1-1	CASSQGAMNTEAFF	TGCGCCAGCAGCCAAGGCGCAATGAACACTGAAGCTTTCTTT
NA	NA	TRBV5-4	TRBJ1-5	CASSFTGHAGNQPQHF	TGTGCCAGCAGCTTCACAGGGCATGCCGGCAATCAGCCCCAGCATTTT